These T cell receptor beta chains were read from a single sample in a study of blood T cell repertoires in COVID-19. Libraries were prepared by immunoSEQ multiplex PCR; TCRdb keeps only in-frame clonotypes and omits some of them. The sample holds a few hundred thousand clones, roughly 82% seen once. The sequencing input was peripheral blood. These receptors originate from a middle-aged woman who had recovered from COVID-19. The CDR3 runs from the conserved cysteine through the conserved F or W. D genes are given only for firm matches. Not all rows give a size; the values are once, few, many and, for expanded clones, a class.

J gene: TRBJ1-6; V gene: TRBV5-6; clone size: -; D gene: -; CDR3 DNA: TGTGCCAGCAGCTTGGATAGAGGCTTAAGCTCCTATAATTCACCCCTCCACTTT; CDR3 protein: CASSLDRGLSSYNSPLHF
J gene: TRBJ1-2; V gene: TRBV30; clone size: -; D gene: -; CDR3 DNA: TGTGCCTGGAGGCGTCCGGGGGGGGGAGCTAACTATGGCTACACCTTC; CDR3 protein: CAWRRPGGGANYGYTF
J gene: TRBJ1-3; V gene: TRBV7-3; clone size: once; D gene: -; CDR3 DNA: TGTGCCAGCAGCGCGGGACCTGGAAACACCATATATTTT; CDR3 protein: CASSAGPGNTIYF
J gene: TRBJ2-7; V gene: TRBV7-2; clone size: -; D gene: -; CDR3 DNA: TGTGCCAGCAGCCGCCGGACAGTTAACTACGAGCAGTACTTC; CDR3 protein: CASSRRTVNYEQYF
J gene: TRBJ2-5; V gene: TRBV3-1/TRBV3-2; clone size: -; D gene: TRBD2; CDR3 DNA: TGTGCCAGCAGCCAAGCCGCGGGGGGAGAGACCCAGTACTTC; CDR3 protein: CASSQAAGGETQYF
J gene: TRBJ1-2; V gene: TRBV19; clone size: -; D gene: TRBD1; CDR3 DNA: TGTGCCAGTAGCCGGGACAGCGCTAACTATGGCTACACCTTC; CDR3 protein: CASSRDSANYGYTF
J gene: TRBJ2-1; V gene: TRBV9; clone size: -; D gene: TRBD1; CDR3 DNA: TGTGCCAGCAGCGTTTCCGGGACAGGGTATTTCGATGAGCAGTTCTTC; CDR3 protein: CASSVSGTGYFDEQFF
J gene: TRBJ2-3; V gene: TRBV6-4; clone size: -; D gene: -; CDR3 DNA: TGTGCCAGCAGTGACTTGGGCGGGGGCCCGGATACGCAGTATTTT; CDR3 protein: CASSDLGGGPDTQYF
J gene: TRBJ1-4; V gene: TRBV7-6; clone size: -; D gene: -; CDR3 DNA: TGTGCCAGCAGCTTAGTTCAGGGCCCTAATGAAAAACTGTTTTTT; CDR3 protein: CASSLVQGPNEKLFF
J gene: TRBJ1-1; V gene: TRBV6-5; clone size: few; D gene: -; CDR3 DNA: TGTGCCAGCAGCCTTTTTAGGGGCACTGAAGCTTTCTTT; CDR3 protein: CASSLFRGTEAFF
J gene: TRBJ1-5; V gene: TRBV7-9; clone size: few; D gene: -; CDR3 DNA: TGTGCCAGCAGCTTAGCAAGGGGTGATCAGCCCCAGCATTTT; CDR3 protein: CASSLARGDQPQHF
J gene: TRBJ1-2; V gene: TRBV10-3; clone size: few; D gene: -; CDR3 DNA: TGTGCCATCAGTGAGTTGGCAGGCCTTCAGGGCTACACCTTC; CDR3 protein: CAISELAGLQGYTF
J gene: TRBJ1-4; V gene: TRBV19; clone size: -; D gene: TRBD1; CDR3 DNA: TGTGCCAGTAGTAAATCGGGACAGGGGACTAATGAAAAACTGTTTTTT; CDR3 protein: CASSKSGQGTNEKLFF
J gene: TRBJ2-5; V gene: TRBV3-1/TRBV3-2; clone size: -; D gene: TRBD2; CDR3 DNA: TGTGCCAGCAGCCATTGGGTAGCGGGGGGGCGGGGGGAGACCCAGTACTTC; CDR3 protein: CASSHWVAGGRGETQYF
J gene: TRBJ2-3; V gene: TRBV29-1; clone size: -; D gene: -; CDR3 DNA: TGCAGCGTTGGTCGCGGACTAATAACGACCACAGATACGCAGTATTTT; CDR3 protein: CSVGRGLITTTDTQYF
J gene: TRBJ1-2; V gene: TRBV4-3; clone size: -; D gene: -; CDR3 DNA: TGCGCCAGCAGCGGAACCTTGGTGAGGAGTAGTGGCTACACCTTC; CDR3 protein: CASSGTLVRSSGYTF
J gene: TRBJ2-1; V gene: TRBV5-6; clone size: -; D gene: -; CDR3 DNA: TGTGCCAGCAGCTTCCGCTACTCCTATGAGCAGTTCTTC; CDR3 protein: CASSFRYSYEQFF
J gene: TRBJ1-2; V gene: TRBV3-1/TRBV3-2; clone size: -; D gene: -; CDR3 DNA: TGTGCCAGCAGCCATTCTTACGACAGGAGCTATGGCTACACCTTC; CDR3 protein: CASSHSYDRSYGYTF
J gene: TRBJ1-2; V gene: TRBV3-1/TRBV3-2; clone size: -; D gene: -; CDR3 DNA: TGTGCCAGCAGCCAAGATACGCGTAATGGCTACACCTTC; CDR3 protein: CASSQDTRNGYTF
J gene: TRBJ2-1; V gene: TRBV5-4; clone size: -; D gene: TRBD1; CDR3 DNA: TGTGCCAGCAGCTTACAGGGGGCGCATGAGCAGTTCTTC; CDR3 protein: CASSLQGAHEQFF
J gene: TRBJ2-5; V gene: TRBV29-1; clone size: -; D gene: TRBD1; CDR3 DNA: TGCAGCGTTGACGGACAGGGGGGAATAGAGACCCAGTACTTC; CDR3 protein: CSVDGQGGIETQYF
J gene: TRBJ2-7; V gene: TRBV7-2; clone size: once; D gene: TRBD1; CDR3 DNA: TGTGCCAGCAGCTTAGCGGGCAGGGGGCAGTCGTACGAGCAGTACTTC; CDR3 protein: CASSLAGRGQSYEQYF
J gene: TRBJ1-6; V gene: TRBV5-1; clone size: -; D gene: TRBD1; CDR3 DNA: TGCGCCAGCAGCTTGAGGCAGGGGGCGAATTCACCCCTCCACTTT; CDR3 protein: CASSLRQGANSPLHF
J gene: TRBJ2-2; V gene: TRBV6-5; clone size: -; D gene: TRBD1; CDR3 DNA: TGTGCCAGCAGTTACCAGACAGGGGGGACCGGGGAGCTGTTTTTT; CDR3 protein: CASSYQTGGTGELFF
J gene: TRBJ1-1; V gene: TRBV10-2; clone size: -; D gene: -; CDR3 DNA: TGCGCCAGCAGTGCGGAGGGTTCTGGCACTGAAGCTTTCTTT; CDR3 protein: CASSAEGSGTEAFF
J gene: TRBJ1-6; V gene: TRBV5-5; clone size: few; D gene: -; CDR3 DNA: TGTGCCAGCAGCTTGGCACTTACAGAGATTTATAATTCACCCCTCCACTTT; CDR3 protein: CASSLALTEIYNSPLHF
J gene: TRBJ2-3; V gene: TRBV4-3; clone size: -; D gene: -; CDR3 DNA: TGCGCCAGCAGCCAAGATCCCCCTCCTAGCACAGATACGCAGTATTTT; CDR3 protein: CASSQDPPPSTDTQYF
J gene: TRBJ2-5; V gene: TRBV7-2; clone size: -; D gene: TRBD1; CDR3 DNA: TGTGCCAGCAGCTTAGCTCAAGGGGGCGTCTCAGAGACCCAGTACTTC; CDR3 protein: CASSLAQGGVSETQYF
J gene: TRBJ2-7; V gene: TRBV7-2; clone size: -; D gene: -; CDR3 DNA: TGTGCCAGCAGTTTAGTATCCAGCGGGGACATTAGCTCCTACGAGCAGTACTTC; CDR3 protein: CASSLVSSGDISSYEQYF
J gene: TRBJ1-1; V gene: TRBV5-1; clone size: -; D gene: -; CDR3 DNA: TGCGCCAGCAGCTTGGATTCAGGGAGGGGCACTGAAGCTTTCTTT; CDR3 protein: CASSLDSGRGTEAFF
J gene: TRBJ2-2; V gene: TRBV7-2; clone size: once; D gene: -; CDR3 DNA: TGTGCCAGCAGCTTAGATGGGACTGCCGGGGAGCTGTTTTTT; CDR3 protein: CASSLDGTAGELFF
J gene: TRBJ2-4; V gene: TRBV7-9; clone size: -; D gene: TRBD1; CDR3 DNA: TGTGCCAGCAGCCCTGCCCAGACAGGGAACATTCAGTACTTC; CDR3 protein: CASSPAQTGNIQYF
J gene: TRBJ1-1; V gene: TRBV6-2/TRBV6-3; clone size: -; D gene: TRBD1; CDR3 DNA: TGTGCCAGCAGTCAAAAGACAGGGTGGACTGAAGCTTTCTTT; CDR3 protein: CASSQKTGWTEAFF
J gene: TRBJ1-2; V gene: TRBV12-2; clone size: -; D gene: -; CDR3 DNA: TGTGCAAGTCGCTTGCAGGGTGGCTACACCTTC; CDR3 protein: CASRLQGGYTF
J gene: TRBJ2-3; V gene: TRBV7-3; clone size: -; D gene: TRBD2; CDR3 DNA: TGTGCCAGCAGCTATATAGCGGGGGAAGAGGGAGATACGCAGTATTTT; CDR3 protein: CASSYIAGEEGDTQYF
J gene: TRBJ1-5; V gene: TRBV28; clone size: -; D gene: TRBD1; CDR3 DNA: TGTGCCAGCAGTTTGGCCGGGACAGGGGTAAGAAATCAGCCCCAGCATTTT; CDR3 protein: CASSLAGTGVRNQPQHF
J gene: TRBJ2-3; V gene: TRBV19; clone size: -; D gene: TRBD2; CDR3 DNA: TGTGCCAGTAATACTAATGCGGGGGGGCCGGATACGCAGTATTTT; CDR3 protein: CASNTNAGGPDTQYF
J gene: TRBJ2-7; V gene: TRBV15; clone size: -; D gene: -; CDR3 DNA: TGTGCCACCAGCAATGGGGGCCTCGCCTACGAGCAGTACTTC; CDR3 protein: CATSNGGLAYEQYF
J gene: TRBJ2-1; V gene: TRBV7-3; clone size: -; D gene: -; CDR3 DNA: TGTGCCAGCAGCTCTTCGCCAAATTCAGGGGATGAGCAGTTCTTC; CDR3 protein: CASSSSPNSGDEQFF
J gene: TRBJ1-3; V gene: TRBV11-1; clone size: -; D gene: -; CDR3 DNA: TGTGCCAGCAGCTTGAACTTGGGACACGCTGGAAACACCATATATTTT; CDR3 protein: CASSLNLGHAGNTIYF
J gene: TRBJ1-1; V gene: TRBV9; clone size: -; D gene: -; CDR3 DNA: TGTGCCAGCAGCGTAGTGGAGGACACTGAAGCTTTCTTT; CDR3 protein: CASSVVEDTEAFF
J gene: TRBJ2-2; V gene: TRBV10-3; clone size: -; D gene: TRBD2; CDR3 DNA: TGTGCCATCAGTGCCCTAACTAGCGGGGGCTCTAACACCGGGGAGCTGTTTTTT; CDR3 protein: CAISALTSGGSNTGELFF
J gene: TRBJ2-5; V gene: TRBV3-1/TRBV3-2; clone size: -; D gene: -; CDR3 DNA: TGTGCCAGCGGATCCACCGCGGGGTCACCAGAGACCCAGTACTTC; CDR3 protein: CASGSTAGSPETQYF
J gene: TRBJ1-1; V gene: TRBV29-1; clone size: -; D gene: TRBD1; CDR3 DNA: TGCAGCGTTGAGGATCCCCAGGGGGCTTTCGAAGCTTTCTTT; CDR3 protein: CSVEDPQGAFEAFF
J gene: TRBJ2-7; V gene: TRBV4-3; clone size: -; D gene: TRBD1; CDR3 DNA: TGCGCCAGCAGCCAAAGATTCCTGGGGACAGGGGCACCTTACGAGCAGTACTTC; CDR3 protein: CASSQRFLGTGAPYEQYF
J gene: TRBJ1-5; V gene: TRBV18; clone size: few; D gene: -; CDR3 DNA: TGTGCCAGCTCACTCGAGGATAGCAATCAGCCCCAGCATTTT; CDR3 protein: CASSLEDSNQPQHF
J gene: TRBJ2-3; V gene: TRBV3-1/TRBV3-2; clone size: -; D gene: TRBD2; CDR3 DNA: TGTGCCAGCAGCCCGGCGGCGGGGGGTTCAGATACGCAGTATTTT; CDR3 protein: CASSPAAGGSDTQYF
J gene: TRBJ1-4; V gene: TRBV30; clone size: -; D gene: TRBD1; CDR3 DNA: TGTGCCTGGAGTGTAGGCGGGACAGGGAATGAAAAACTGTTTTTT; CDR3 protein: CAWSVGGTGNEKLFF
J gene: TRBJ2-2; V gene: TRBV7-3; clone size: -; D gene: TRBD1; CDR3 DNA: TGTGCCAGCAGCCCTAGGGGACAGGGGGCAGGGGAGCTGTTTTTT; CDR3 protein: CASSPRGQGAGELFF
J gene: TRBJ1-6; V gene: TRBV7-2; clone size: -; D gene: -; CDR3 DNA: TGTGCCAGCAGTTCCAACTCGACAGTCCGTGTCCATAATTCACCCCTCCACTTT; CDR3 protein: CASSSNSTVRVHNSPLHF
J gene: TRBJ2-5; V gene: TRBV2; clone size: -; D gene: -; CDR3 DNA: TGTGCCAGCGGGCGGGGTAGAGAGACCCAGTACTTC; CDR3 protein: CASGRGRETQYF
J gene: TRBJ2-3; V gene: TRBV6-6; clone size: -; D gene: TRBD2; CDR3 DNA: TGTGCCAGCAGCTTTGATAGCGGGGGGGCAAATACGCAGTATTTT; CDR3 protein: CASSFDSGGANTQYF
J gene: TRBJ2-3; V gene: TRBV2; clone size: -; D gene: TRBD2; CDR3 DNA: TGTGCCAGCAGTGAGGGACTAGCGGGCACAGATACGCAGTATTTT; CDR3 protein: CASSEGLAGTDTQYF
J gene: TRBJ1-1; V gene: TRBV11-1; clone size: -; D gene: -; CDR3 DNA: TGTGCCAGCAGCTTCACAGAGTACACTGAAGCTTTCTTT; CDR3 protein: CASSFTEYTEAFF
J gene: TRBJ2-2; V gene: TRBV19; clone size: -; D gene: TRBD2; CDR3 DNA: TGTGCCAGTAGTTCCAAAAGCGGGGGGTTCGCGAACACCGGGGAGCTGTTTTTT; CDR3 protein: CASSSKSGGFANTGELFF
J gene: TRBJ1-2; V gene: TRBV4-3; clone size: -; D gene: -; CDR3 DNA: TGCGCCAGCAGCCGTATGGACTCAGCTAACTATGGCTACACCTTC; CDR3 protein: CASSRMDSANYGYTF
J gene: TRBJ2-7; V gene: TRBV28; clone size: -; D gene: -; CDR3 DNA: TGTGCCAGCAGTTTATCGGCACAGATACTCCTACGGGAGCAGTACTTC; CDR3 protein: CASSLSAQILLREQYF